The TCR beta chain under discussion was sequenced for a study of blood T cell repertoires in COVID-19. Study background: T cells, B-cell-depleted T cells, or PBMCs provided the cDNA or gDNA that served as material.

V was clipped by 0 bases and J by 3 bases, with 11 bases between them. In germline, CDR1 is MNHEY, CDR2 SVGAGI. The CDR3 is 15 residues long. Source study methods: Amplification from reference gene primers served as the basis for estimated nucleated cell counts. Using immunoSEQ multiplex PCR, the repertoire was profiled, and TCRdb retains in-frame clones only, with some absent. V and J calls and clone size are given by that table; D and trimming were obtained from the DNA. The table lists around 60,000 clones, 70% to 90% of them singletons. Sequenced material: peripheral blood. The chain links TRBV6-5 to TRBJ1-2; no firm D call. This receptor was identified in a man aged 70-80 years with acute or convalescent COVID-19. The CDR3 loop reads CASSYSLRYHYGYTF. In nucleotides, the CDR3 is TGTGCCAGCAGTTACTCTTTGAGGTACCACTATGGCTACACCTTC.